Sequencing of this T cell receptor beta chain was carried out in a study of T cell responses to AZD1222 COVID-19 vaccine (dated by TCRdb to about 2021). A note on the overall study: Because spike-specific TCR depth and breadth did not differ between the two schedules, AZD1222 recipients who got a second dose at roughly 4 weeks were pooled with those who got a second dose at roughly 12 weeks. TCR sequencing was performed for 233 trial participants, of whom about 200 were given two doses of AZD1222 and approximately 25 were given two doses of MenACWY control vaccine. Trial participants were enrolled by age into 18-55, 56-69 and 70-plus year subgroups, with 148, 28 and 57 TCR-sequenced participants respectively.

V sheds 7 bases and J sheds 11 bases, leaving 17 bases between their ends. The germline V gene yields LGHNT for CDR1 and FRNRAP for CDR2. The cysteine opens and the phenylalanine closes a CDR3 of 12 amino acids. Of the read, only the CDR3 DNA is kept; its 36 bases are in frame from base 1. The meaning of the sample's time point label: baseline before first vaccination. Vaccinee samples were obtained from the UK trials COV001 and COV002, which included a single-blind randomized controlled phase 2/3 trial of AZD1222 (ChAdOx1 nCoV-19) in healthy adults. Trial participant PBMC samples were collected at day 0 and day 28 after the second dose for TCRbeta chain sequencing. The investigation overall reported the following: The 56-69-year group was small, and its depth increase did not reach significance, likely because of low power. Conclusions about previously exposed vaccinees were limited because only six AZD1222 recipients were SARS-CoV-2 seropositive at baseline. Epitopes outside the regions mutated in the B.1.351 and B.1.1.7 variants were reportedly recognized by nearly half of the unique spike-specific TCRs. Because no day 14 peak-response samples were available, the repertoires could be characterized only after the peak T cell response. The vaccine-associated CD4 TCRs covered the entire spike protein, and the dominant responses fell in regions 160-218 and 743-854. After two AZD1222 doses, both the breadth and the depth of spike-specific TCRs were significantly higher than at day 0 and than in MenACWY recipients. Most participants were white British and females outnumbered males, and the authors suggested that clonal diversity may have been underestimated.

The CDR3 regions of human TCRbeta chains were analyzed by immunosequencing. The authors' analysis ran thus. Repertoire TCRs were checked for matches against a reference library of SARS-CoV-2-specific TCRs that had been generated using the MIRA antigen-specificity platform. Breadth was defined as the fraction of unique TCRs that were SARS-CoV-2-associated, and depth was defined as the fraction of total T cells that were SARS-CoV-2-associated. Each spike-specific TCR was assigned to its reactive spike region and to a CD4 or CD8 class using the MIRA data. Log10-transformed breadth and depth values were compared by one-way ANOVA with Sidak's multiple comparisons tests. TCRdb limited this immuneACCESS table to in-frame rearrangements with V and J called. A share of clones is missing; checked studies link under half to unresolved V genes, and the rest is unexplained. V, J and clone size are those of that table, while D and trimming were read from the DNA. For this sample there are 150,000 to 200,000 clones; around 92% appear just once. Clones ranked in the top ten supply more than 9% of the sample.

Notes on this clone: Its binding antigen is unknown. No much larger clone exists at a distance of one base, and base qualities are not known.

The chain couples TRBV12-5 to TRBJ1-1; TRBD1 is possibly the D segment (5 matching bases). The sequence was obtained from an adult in good health. The source was peripheral blood, collected on day 0 of AZD1222 vaccination. In nucleotides, the sequence is TGTGCTAGTGCCACCCAGGGAGTTGGGGCTTTCTTT. Translation gives CASATQGVGAFF.